The 27 T cell receptor beta chains below were found in one sample sequenced in a study of blood T cell repertoires in COVID-19. The table came from immunoSEQ multiplex PCR; TCRdb's copy has only in-frame clones and leaves some out. The sample lists about 150,000 clones; about 90% were seen once. Sequencing was performed on peripheral blood. The receptors derive from a man older than 75 with acute or convalescent COVID-19.

The V call is TRBV7-9, the J call TRBJ1-1; 8 nucleotides align to TRBD1. Germline V lookup: CDR1 SEHNR, CDR2 FQNEAQ (reference sequence). The J segment lost 5 bases and the V segment lost 5 bases, leaving 4 bases of the junction unmatched. CDR3 length: 13 amino acids. The DNA of the CDR3 is TGTGCCAGCAGCCTGGACAGGGTAACTGAAGCTTTCTTT. Translation: CASSLDRVTEAFF.

The V and J genes are TRBV4-1 and TRBJ1-2; D is uncertain. V lost 0 bases and J lost 4, with 12 bases in between. Germline V gives CDR1 MGHRA, CDR2 YSYEKL. The CDR3 has 15 residues. The CDR3 sequence: CASSQDQALSYGYTF. The CDR3 DNA is TGCGCCAGCAGCCAAGATCAGGCCCTCTCCTATGGCTACACCTTC.

The V gene is TRBV5-5, the J gene TRBJ2-7, with TRBD1 matching 7 bases. The germline gives CDR1 SGHKS, CDR2 YYEKEE (reference sequence). V lost 0 bases and J lost 0; bases outside the gene matches: 6. This CDR3 region has 16 residues. CDR3 protein: CASSLAGGPTSYEQYF. The CDR3 DNA sequence: TGTGCCAGCAGCTTGGCAGGGGGACCAACCTCCTACGAGCAGTACTTC. The variable domain in full, completed from reference TRBV5-5 and TRBJ2-7, reads DAGVTQSPTHLIKTRGQQVTLRCSPISGHKSVSWYQQVLGQGPQFIFQYYEKEERGRGNFPDRFSARQFPNYSSELNVNALLLGDSALYLCASSLAGGPTSYEQYFGPGTRLTVT.

The V gene is TRBV5-1, the J gene TRBJ2-3; maybe TRBD2 (7 bases). CDR3 size: 14 residues. Germline assignment: CDR1 SGHRS and CDR2 YFSETQ. Deletions cut 2 bases from V and 2 bases from J, with 9 bases between. The CDR3 protein is CASSFGGPTDTQYF. The CDR3 DNA follows: TGCGCCAGCAGCTTCGGGGGGCCCACAGATACGCAGTATTTT.

This chain connects TRBV27 to TRBJ2-2; TRBD1 agrees at 9 bases. Germline trimming cut 8 bases from V and 4 bases from J; bases unmatched to any gene: 11. Per the germline V gene, CDR1 is MNHEY and CDR2 is SMNVEV (reference sequence). The CDR3 is 16 residues long. The CDR3 loop reads CASGFPGQGGTGELFF. The DNA for the CDR3 is TGTGCCAGCGGCTTTCCGGGACAGGGTGGCACCGGGGAGCTGTTTTTT.

The rearrangement uses TRBV6-6 and TRBJ1-3; 9 bases match TRBD1. Germline V gene data show CDR1 as MNHNY and CDR2 as SVGAGI (reference sequence). J lost 2 bases, V lost 4 bases, and 3 bases had no gene match. This CDR3 is built from 15 residues. CDR3 DNA sequence: TGTGCCAGCAGTTTGGACAGGGGCCCTGGAAACACCATATATTTT. Amino acid sequence: CASSLDRGPGNTIYF.

The chain carries TRBV2 and TRBJ2-4; TRBD1 matches at 11 bases. With V trimmed by 1 base and J by 6 bases, 8 bases remained unmatched. The germline V gene has CDR1 SNHLY and CDR2 FYNNEI. The CDR3 is made up of 17 amino acids. Here the CDR3 DNA reads TGTGCCAGCAGTGAAGGCTACGGACAGGGGGCAGGAAACATTCAGTACTTC. It is translated as CASSEGYGQGAGNIQYF.

The genes are TRBV5-1 and TRBJ2-1; no firm D call. V dropped 0 bases and J dropped 7 bases, with 14 bases sitting between them. The CDR3 length is 15 residues. In germline, CDR1 is SGHRS, CDR2 YFSETQ. Here the CDR3 DNA reads TGCGCCAGCAGCTTGGGCTACCCAGGAAGGAATGAGCAGTTCTTC. Translating gives CASSLGYPGRNEQFF.

The V gene is TRBV28, the J gene TRBJ2-5; a weak D match, TRBD1 (6 bases). The CDR3 runs to 11 residues. The germline V gene encodes CDR1 MDHEN and CDR2 SYDVKM. Trimming took off 3 bases at V and 9 bases at J, with 8 bases between the two ends. This CDR3 reads CASSFAGAQYF. The CDR3 bases are TGTGCCAGCAGTTTCGCAGGGGCCCAGTACTTC.

V is TRBV9 and J is TRBJ1-1; D is unresolved. The CDR3 spans 14 residues. Germline CDR1 is SGDLS and CDR2 is YYNGEE. Trimming left V 0 bases short and J 5 bases short, with 11 bases between. In DNA form, the CDR3 reads TGTGCCAGCAGCGTAGACAGCGGACGTACTGAAGCTTTCTTT. Translated: CASSVDSGRTEAFF.

As for this clone: The junction differs from germline at one of its ends, possibly a read error. The rearrangement joins TRBV9 to TRBJ2-5, with D possibly matching TRBD1 (6 bases). The germline V gene encodes CDR1 SGDLS and CDR2 YYNGEE. The CDR3 extends over 14 amino acids. The CDR3 sequence: CASSVGTVGESQYF. CDR3 DNA: TGTGCCAGCAGCGTAGGGACAGTGGGAGAGTCCCAGTACTTC. Using reference TRBV9 and TRBJ2-5 for the parts outside the CDR3, the full variable domain is DSGVTQTPKHLITATGQRVTLRCSPRSGDLSVYWYQQSLDQGLQFLIQYYNGEERAKGNILERFSAQQFPDLHSELNLSSLELGDSALYFCASSVGTVGESQYFGPGTRLLVL.

The chain has TRBV6-5 and TRBJ2-4; the match to TRBD1 covers 9 bases. Looked up from germline, CDR1 is MNHEY and CDR2 is SVGAGI. Trimming took 6 bases from V and 9 from J; bases not matched to a gene: 9. This CDR3 has 14 amino acids. The CDR3 is CASRTSDRGGIQYF. For the CDR3, the DNA is TGTGCCAGCAGGACCTCTGACAGGGGGGGCATTCAGTACTTC.

V gene TRBV7-2 combines with J gene TRBJ2-5, with 7 bases fitting TRBD1. Germline lookup yields CDR1 SGHTA and CDR2 FQGNSA. J lost 4 bases, V lost 5 bases, and 10 bases had no gene match. CDR3 size: 15 residues. The CDR3 nucleotides read TGTGCCAGCAGCCCAAGACAGGGTTTAAGAGAGACCCAGTACTTC. Translation: CASSPRQGLRETQYF.

CDR3 residues: CAITPSGMNTEAFF. The DNA for the CDR3 is TGTGCCATCACCCCGTCGGGGATGAACACTGAAGCTTTCTTT. This sequence joins TRBV10-3 and TRBJ1-1; no clear D. Trimming removed 7 bases at V and 0 bases at J, with 12 bases between. The CDR3 is made up of 14 amino acids. Germline CDR1 and CDR2: ENHRY and SYGVKD.

The gene calls are TRBV20-1 and TRBJ1-2; TRBD1 aligns across 7 bases. Trimming removed 3 bases from V and 3 bases from J; junction bases left unmatched: 4. The germline V gene encodes CDR1 DFQATT and CDR2 SNEGSKA (reference sequence). The CDR3 length is 13 residues. DNA of the CDR3: TGCAGTGCTAGTGACGGGACAGACTATGGCTACACCTTC. As protein: CSASDGTDYGYTF.

This chain connects TRBV7-2 to TRBJ2-5, with 8 bases that match TRBD2. CDR1 SGHTA and CDR2 FQGNSA come from the germline V gene. Trimming took 4 bases from V and 4 from J; bases not matched to a gene: 8. The CDR3 extends over 15 amino acids. DNA of the CDR3: TGTGCCAGCAGCTCCGGGGGGGCCGAGGGAGAGACCCAGTACTTC. Translation gives CASSSGGAEGETQYF.

This sequence joins TRBV19 and TRBJ1-1; D is ambiguous. The V end was cut by 4 bases, the J end by 9 bases, with 18 bases between. Germline V gene sequence: CDR1 LNHDA, CDR2 SQIVND (reference sequence). The CDR3 is 14 residues long. The CDR3 nucleotides are TGTGCCAGTAGTAAGACGACCCAGGTATGGCAAGCTTTCTTT. It translates to CASSKTTQVWQAFF. Based on the CDR3 plus reference TRBV19 and TRBJ1-1, the full variable domain is DGGITQSPKYLFRKEGQNVTLSCEQNLNHDAMYWYRQDPGQGLRLIYYSQIVNDFQKGDIAEGYSVSREKKESFPLTVTSAQKNPTAFYLCASSKTTQVWQAFFGQGTRLTVV.

This chain connects TRBV19 to TRBJ2-1; 16 nucleotides agree with TRBD2. J gave up 8 bases and V 5 bases, and 9 bases lay outside the gene matches. The CDR3 is made up of 17 amino acids. CDR1 LNHDA and CDR2 SQIVND come from the germline V gene (reference sequence). The CDR3: CASSLGLAGGRADEQFF. DNA for the CDR3: TGTGCCAGTAGTTTGGGACTAGCGGGGGGGCGGGCCGATGAGCAGTTCTTC.

A few counts support this clone. This chain links TRBV7-2 with TRBJ2-7; tentative D call: TRBD2 (6 bases). The germline V gene has CDR1 SGHTA and CDR2 FQGNSA. This CDR3 comprises 14 residues. V lost 0 bases and J 5 bases, leaving 11 bases between the germline ends. CDR3 in amino acids: CASSLALAADEQYF. The CDR3 region has the DNA TGTGCCAGCAGCTTAGCGTTAGCGGCTGACGAGCAGTACTTC. The full variable domain, with the rest looked up from reference TRBV7-2 and TRBJ2-7, is GAGVSQSPSNKVTEKGKDVELRCDPISGHTALYWYRQSLGQGLEFLIYFQGNSAPDKSGLPSDRFSAERTGGSVSTLTIQRTQQEDSAVYLCASSLALAADEQYFGPGTRLTVT.

The CDR3 region has the DNA TGTGCCAGCAGCTTGGGCGGGAGTGGCCGCGAGCAGTACTTC. Translation gives CASSLGGSGREQYF. V gene TRBV7-8 combines with J gene TRBJ2-7; 7 bases map to TRBD2. Germline V gene sequence: CDR1 SGHVS, CDR2 FQNEAQ. V was clipped by 3 bases and J by 6 bases; unmatched bases: 8. The CDR3 sequence is 14 residues long.

The rearrangement uses TRBV7-2 and TRBJ1-4, with a tentative D call TRBD1 (6 bases). This CDR3 has 14 residues. Trimming cost V 7 bases and J 10 bases, with 19 bases left between them. Per the germline V gene, CDR1 is SGHTA and CDR2 is FQGNSA. CDR3 bases: TGTGCCAGCACTTCGTTAGGGGGGAGGGGAAAACTGTTTTTT. As protein: CASTSLGGRGKLFF.

V is TRBV25-1 and J is TRBJ2-3; D ambiguous. Germline CDR1 MGHDK, CDR2 SYGVNS. This CDR3 is 11 amino acids long. Trimming took off 4 bases at V and 4 bases at J, with 3 bases between the two ends. CDR3: CASSVADTQYF. The CDR3, as DNA: TGTGCCAGCAGTGTAGCAGATACGCAGTATTTT.

This clone was found once. An end of the junction differs from the germline gene, which may be a read error. J is TRBJ2-5 and V is TRBV5-4, with D maybe TRBD2 (11 bases). Looked up from germline, CDR1 is SGHNT and CDR2 is YYREEE (reference sequence). The CDR3 has 18 amino acids. CDR3 DNA sequence: TGTGCCAGCAGCTTGGGGACAGGGGGACCTATAGCGGGAGGGCTAACGAACTTC. Translating gives CASSLGTGGPIAGGLTNF.

In DNA form, the CDR3 reads TGTGCCAGCAGCAAAGTGTCGGGGTGGACAGGGGGCGATGGCTACACCTTC. It codes for CASSKVSGWTGGDGYTF. The rearrangement links TRBV21-1 to TRBJ1-2; TRBD1 is taken as the D call from the table, unchecked against the DNA. TRBV21-1 is a documented pseudogene. CDR3 length: 17 residues.

The count of this clone is one. The CDR3 DNA reads TGTGCCAGCAGTTACGACTGGACAGTTGGAAACACCATATATTTT. Protein product: CASSYDWTVGNTIYF. This sequence joins TRBV6-6 and TRBJ1-3, with D maybe TRBD1 (6 bases). CDR1 and CDR2 from the germline V gene are MNHNY and SVGAGI (reference sequence). This CDR3 has 15 amino acids. Deletions cut 2 bases from V and 3 bases from J, with 11 bases between.

V usage is TRBV2 and J usage is TRBJ2-1; 9 nucleotides agree with TRBD2. The CDR3 loop spans 13 amino acids. V lost 8 bases to trimming and J lost 3 bases; unmatched junction nucleotides: 2. Per germline, CDR1 SNHLY and CDR2 FYNNEI. The CDR3 DNA is TGTGCCAGCGCGGGAGGGGGCTACAATGAGCAGTTCTTC. Its protein product is CASAGGGYNEQFF.

The gene calls are TRBV5-1 and TRBJ2-3; D unresolved. Trimming removed 0 bases at V and 3 bases at J, with 11 bases between. This CDR3 comprises 15 residues. The germline V gene encodes CDR1 SGHRS and CDR2 YFSETQ. The chain's CDR3 is CASSLDLSRTDTQYF. The CDR3 DNA is TGCGCCAGCAGCTTGGATTTATCTCGGACAGATACGCAGTATTTT. The variable domain in full, completed from reference TRBV5-1 and TRBJ2-3, reads KAGVTQTPRYLIKTRGQQVTLSCSPISGHRSVSWYQQTPGQGLQFLFEYFSETQRNKGNFPGRFSGRQFSNSRSEMNVSTLELGDSALYLCASSLDLSRTDTQYFGPGTRLTVL.